The 13 T cell receptor beta chains below all came from one sample that was sequenced in a study of blood T cell repertoires in COVID-19. Measured with immunoSEQ multiplex PCR; TCRdb has only the in-frame clones, and not every one. The sample records about 150,000 clones, roughly 80% being singletons. Sequencing used PBMCs or T cells enriched from blood (not recorded which). These TCRs come from a man aged 50 or older who had recovered from COVID-19.

The CDR3 DNA reads as TGCGCCAGCAGCCAAGCGGCAATATCGGGAGAGACCCAGTACTTC. Amino acid sequence: CASSQAAISGETQYF. The genes are TRBV4-1 and TRBJ2-5; D is unresolved. Germline CDR1 is MGHRA and CDR2 is YSYEKL. The CDR3 is 15 amino acids. The V gene lost 1 base and the J gene lost 4 bases, with 13 bases spanning the gap.

The rearrangement links TRBV19 to TRBJ1-3, with a weak D call TRBD1 (6 bases). V lost 6 bases and J lost 4, with 13 bases in between. The CDR3 has 14 residues. In germline, CDR1 is LNHDA, CDR2 SQIVND (reference sequence). CDR3 nucleotides: TGTGCCAGTAGAAAACAGGGTGCCGGAAACACCATATATTTT. Residues: CASRKQGAGNTIYF.

J is TRBJ2-3 and V is TRBV19; the D gene is possibly TRBD2 (5 bases). Trimming pared 4 bases from V and 0 bases from J, leaving 17 bases between. CDR3 length: 17 amino acids. The germline gives CDR1 LNHDA, CDR2 SQIVND (reference sequence). CDR3 sequence (DNA): TGTGCCAGTAGTAACCTCGGACTTTCCTCTAGCACAGATACGCAGTATTTT. Translated, it gives CASSNLGLSSSTDTQYF.

The chain uses TRBV6-5 and TRBJ1-2; tentative D call: TRBD1 (6 bases). This CDR3 region has 14 residues. Germline CDR1 and CDR2: MNHEY and SVGAGI. V gave up 6 bases and J gave up 4 bases, with 15 bases separating them. CDR3 coding DNA: TGTGCCAGCAGACCCCCAGGACAGATCTATGGCTACACCTTC. As protein: CASRPPGQIYGYTF.

The rearrangement uses TRBV12-5 and TRBJ2-7; 12 positions agree with TRBD1. V shed 6 bases and J 7 bases; nucleotides not matched to a gene: 7. The CDR3 contains 14 residues. CDR1 LGHNT and CDR2 FRNRAP come from the germline V gene. In DNA form, the CDR3 reads TGTGCTAGTGGGCCGGGACAGGGGGCACAAGAGCAGTACTTC. It is translated as CASGPGQGAQEQYF.

V gene TRBV7-2 combines with J gene TRBJ1-2; TRBD1 might be the D (6 bases). Germline V lookup: CDR1 SGHTA, CDR2 FQGNSA. The V and J ends lost 3 bases and 0 bases respectively, with 14 bases between them. The CDR3 contains 16 residues. DNA for the CDR3: TGTGCCAGCAGCTTTCAAGGGACAACATCTAACTATGGCTACACCTTC. Its translation: CASSFQGTTSNYGYTF. The variable domain in full, with the rest retrieved from reference TRBV7-2 and TRBJ1-2, is GAGVSQSPSNKVTEKGKDVELRCDPISGHTALYWYRQSLGQGLEFLIYFQGNSAPDKSGLPSDRFSAERTGGSVSTLTIQRTQQEDSAVYLCASSFQGTTSNYGYTFGSGTRLTVV.

The chain is built from TRBV28 and TRBJ1-5; D ambiguous. V shed 3 bases and J shed 2 bases, with 14 bases lying between them. The germline gives CDR1 MDHEN, CDR2 SYDVKM. This CDR3 region has 16 residues. The CDR3 sequence is CASSLPHGRGNQPQHF. CDR3 DNA: TGTGCCAGCAGTTTGCCACACGGTCGGGGCAATCAGCCCCAGCATTTT.

This chain joins TRBV7-9 and TRBJ2-7; no definite D call. The CDR3 is made up of 12 amino acids. Per germline, CDR1 SEHNR and CDR2 FQNEAQ (reference sequence). Trimming took 2 bases from V and 4 from J, leaving 6 bases between them. The CDR3 is CASSLSLYEQYF. CDR3 sequence (DNA): TGTGCCAGCAGCTTATCTCTATACGAGCAGTACTTC.

This chain connects TRBV10-3 to TRBJ2-3, with TRBD1 as a possible D gene (5 bases). The length of the CDR3 is 15 residues. V lost 4 bases and J lost 2, with 13 bases in between. From germline, CDR1 is ENHRY and CDR2 SYGVKD. The CDR3 nucleotides read TGTGCCATCAGTGGGGGCAGTACCACCACAGATACGCAGTATTTT. It specifies CAISGGSTTTDTQYF.

The V call is TRBV9, the J call TRBJ2-1, with TRBD1 matching 10 bases. Trimming took 3 bases from V and 4 from J; bases not matched to a gene: 13. This CDR3 spans 18 amino acids. The V gene's germline CDR1 is SGDLS and CDR2 YYNGEE. The CDR3 sequence is CASSAAPGTGEKYNEQFF. Here the CDR3 DNA reads TGTGCCAGCAGCGCAGCCCCCGGGACAGGGGAGAAGTACAATGAGCAGTTCTTC.

V and J are TRBV5-6 and TRBJ2-7, with 8 bases matching TRBD1. V was clipped by 1 base and J by 1 base; unmatched bases: 4. The CDR3 contains 15 residues. Germline V gene sequence: CDR1 SGHDT, CDR2 YYEEEE. The CDR3 loop reads CASSLTDRVSYEQYF. The CDR3 DNA reads as TGTGCCAGCAGCTTGACGGACAGGGTATCCTACGAGCAGTACTTC.

The CDR3 loop is CASSLGTVSTDTQYF. In DNA, the CDR3 is TGTGCCAGCTCACTAGGGACAGTTAGCACAGATACGCAGTATTTT. V is TRBV18 and J is TRBJ2-3, with 7 positions matching TRBD1. The CDR3 covers 15 residues. Germline CDR1 is KGHSH and CDR2 is LQKENI. V was clipped by 4 bases and J by 0 bases; unmatched bases: 4.

Here the CDR3 reads CASSDPGGYGYTF. In DNA form, the CDR3 reads TGTGCCAGCAGCGATCCCGGGGGCTATGGCTACACCTTC. The J gene is TRBJ1-2, the V gene TRBV7-9, with D perhaps TRBD1 (5 bases). The CDR3 has 13 residues. V lost 5 bases and J 4 bases, leaving 11 bases between the germline ends. Looked up from germline, CDR1 is SEHNR and CDR2 is FQNEAQ (reference sequence).